A single sample is the source of the 12 T cell receptor beta chains below, sequenced in a study of OX40 agonist ivuxolimab in advanced cancers. Sequencing used immunoSEQ multiplex PCR; TCRdb keeps in-frame clones, though not all of them. The repertoire includes 65,000 to 100,000 clones, just over 85% of them detected once, and about 0.76% sits in the top ten. The material sequenced was CD4+ or CD8+ T cells sorted from blood, taken in a trial of the OX40 agonist ivuxolimab. These receptors were collected from an adult with an advanced solid tumor such as melanoma, head and neck, liver or kidney cancer.

This clone was observed once. V is TRBV9 and J is TRBJ1-4; D might be TRBD1 (5 bases). V lost 4 bases, J lost 10 bases, and 20 bases lay in between. The CDR3 spans 15 residues. Germline CDR1 is SGDLS and CDR2 is YYNGEE. The CDR3 here is CASSITGTGFGKLFF. DNA for the CDR3: TGTGCCAGCAGCATAACCGGGACCGGCTTTGGAAAACTGTTTTTT.

This chain links TRBV5-1 with TRBJ2-3, with 11 bases identical to TRBD2. Germline-derived CDR1 and CDR2 are SGHRS and YFSETQ. V shed 2 bases and J 0 bases; nucleotides not matched to a gene: 2. The CDR3 extends over 16 amino acids. The CDR3 loop is CASSFSGRASTDTQYF. CDR3 DNA: TGCGCCAGCAGCTTTAGCGGGAGGGCGAGCACAGATACGCAGTATTTT.

The chain joins TRBV7-9 to TRBJ1-2, with no clear D. V lost 4 bases and J lost 4, with 10 bases in between. CDR1 and CDR2 (germline): SEHNR, FQNEAQ (reference sequence). There are 13 residues in the CDR3. CDR3 nucleotides: TGTGCCAGCAGCTACCAGAAGACCTATGGCTACACCTTC. Translating gives CASSYQKTYGYTF.

The chain combines TRBV6-5 with TRBJ1-6; 10 positions match TRBD1. The CDR3 has 15 residues. CDR1 MNHEY and CDR2 SVGAGI come from the germline V gene. The J segment lost 9 bases and the V segment lost 6 bases, leaving 8 bases of the junction unmatched. The CDR3 coding sequence is TGTGCCAGCAGGGAGACAGGGGGCGCCTCTTCACCCCTCCACTTT. It yields the protein CASRETGGASSPLHF.

The chain links TRBV9 to TRBJ2-5; TRBD1 matches 10 bases. This CDR3 has 15 residues. V was clipped by 0 bases and J by 5 bases; unmatched bases: 4. CDR1 SGDLS and CDR2 YYNGEE come from the germline V gene. CDR3 sequence reads: CASSVVGQGMETQYF. The CDR3 region has the DNA TGTGCCAGCAGCGTAGTGGGACAGGGGATGGAGACCCAGTACTTC. The full variable domain, rest sourced from reference TRBV9 and TRBJ2-5, is DSGVTQTPKHLITATGQRVTLRCSPRSGDLSVYWYQQSLDQGLQFLIQYYNGEERAKGNILERFSAQQFPDLHSELNLSSLELGDSALYFCASSVVGQGMETQYFGPGTRLLVL.

The chain links TRBV7-6 to TRBJ2-3; D is unclear. This CDR3 comprises 12 residues. Germline V gene sequence: CDR1 SGHVS, CDR2 FNYEAQ. Between the trimmed V and J ends, which lost 5 bases and 2 bases, there was a span of 5 bases. The CDR3 here is CASSDLTDTQYF. The CDR3 DNA is TGTGCCAGCAGCGACCTCACAGATACGCAGTATTTT.

The genes are TRBV14 and TRBJ2-5; D unresolved. The CDR3 totals 14 residues. V lost 1 base to trimming and J lost 3 bases, with 9 bases between them. Germline V gene data show CDR1 as SGHDN and CDR2 as FVKESK. This CDR3 reads CASSQASTKETQYF. The CDR3 nucleotides are TGTGCCAGCAGCCAAGCGTCAACAAAAGAGACCCAGTACTTC.

The V gene is TRBV6-1, the J gene TRBJ2-2; 10 bases agree with TRBD1. The CDR3 is made up of 14 amino acids. The germline gives CDR1 MNHNS, CDR2 SASEGT. V lost 5 bases and J lost 8; bases outside the gene matches: 5. CDR3 sequence: CASSRGQGPGELFF. CDR3 nucleotides: TGTGCCAGCAGTAGGGGACAGGGGCCAGGGGAGCTGTTTTTT.

The V gene is TRBV7-2, the J gene TRBJ1-1, with D maybe TRBD1 (5 bases). CDR3 length: 14 residues. Germline V lookup: CDR1 SGHTA, CDR2 FQGNSA. V shed 1 base and J shed 1 base, with 7 bases lying between them. DNA of the CDR3: TGTGCCAGCAGCTTAGATGGGGGGAACACTGAAGCTTTCTTT. Amino acid sequence: CASSLDGGNTEAFF.

The chain carries TRBV5-1 and TRBJ2-1, with 12 bases matching TRBD1. CDR1 is SGHRS and CDR2 is YFSETQ in the germline V gene. Trimming removed 4 bases from V and 9 bases from J; junction bases left unmatched: 8. This CDR3 contains 15 residues. CDR3 loop: CASSLRDRGPGEQFF. In DNA, the CDR3 is TGCGCCAGCAGCCTCCGGGACAGGGGGCCCGGTGAGCAGTTCTTC.

This clone was seen only a few times. The gene calls are TRBV9 and TRBJ2-7; TRBD1 matches at 8 bases. The V gene end was trimmed by 4 bases and the J gene end by 0 bases; junction bases not matched to a gene: 6. CDR1 and CDR2 (germline): SGDLS, YYNGEE. The CDR3 is made up of 15 amino acids. The chain's CDR3 is CASSRQGSSSYEQYF. The CDR3 DNA reads as TGTGCCAGCAGCCGACAGGGGAGCAGCTCCTACGAGCAGTACTTC.

This clone was seen more than once but under ten times. The chain couples TRBV28 to TRBJ1-2, with 7 bases identical to TRBD1. This CDR3 is 14 amino acids long. V shed 2 bases and J 4 bases; nucleotides not matched to a gene: 4. Germline V gives CDR1 MDHEN, CDR2 SYDVKM. The chain's CDR3 is CASSLAGTAYGYTF. The CDR3 region has the DNA TGTGCCAGCAGTTTAGCCGGGACAGCCTATGGCTACACCTTC.